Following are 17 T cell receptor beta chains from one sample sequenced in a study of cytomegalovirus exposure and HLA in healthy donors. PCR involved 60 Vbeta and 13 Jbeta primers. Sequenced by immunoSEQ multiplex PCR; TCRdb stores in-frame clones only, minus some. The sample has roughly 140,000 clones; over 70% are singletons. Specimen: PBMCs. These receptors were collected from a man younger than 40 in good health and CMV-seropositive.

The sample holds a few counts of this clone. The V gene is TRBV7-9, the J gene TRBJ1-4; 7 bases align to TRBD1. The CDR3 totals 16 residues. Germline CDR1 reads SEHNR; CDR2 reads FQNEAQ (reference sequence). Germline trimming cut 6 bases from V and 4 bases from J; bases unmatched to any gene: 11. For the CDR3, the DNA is TGTGCCAGCAGTTCAGTGGGACAGCGAGATAATGAAAAACTGTTTTTT. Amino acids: CASSSVGQRDNEKLFF.

CDR3 sequence: CASSGTSGRALANEQFF. The CDR3 nucleotides read TGTGCCAGCAGTGGGACTAGCGGGAGGGCCCTCGCCAATGAGCAGTTCTTC. The chain employs TRBV2 and TRBJ2-1, with 15 positions matching TRBD2. The V gene's germline CDR1 is SNHLY and CDR2 FYNNEI. J lost 6 bases, V lost 4 bases, and 7 bases had no gene match. The CDR3 runs to 17 residues.

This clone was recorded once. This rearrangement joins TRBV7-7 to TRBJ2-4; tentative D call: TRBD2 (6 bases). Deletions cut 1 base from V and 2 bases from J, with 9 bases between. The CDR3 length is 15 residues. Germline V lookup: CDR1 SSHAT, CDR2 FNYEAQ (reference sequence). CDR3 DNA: TGTGCCAGCAGCTTAGTTAGGGACTCCAAAAACATTCAGTACTTC. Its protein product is CASSLVRDSKNIQYF.

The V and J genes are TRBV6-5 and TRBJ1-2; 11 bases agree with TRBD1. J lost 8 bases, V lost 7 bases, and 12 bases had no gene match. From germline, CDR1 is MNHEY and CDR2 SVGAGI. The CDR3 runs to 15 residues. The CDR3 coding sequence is TGTGCCAGCAACCAACCGGGACAGGGGGTTAGGGGCTACACCTTC. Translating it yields CASNQPGQGVRGYTF.

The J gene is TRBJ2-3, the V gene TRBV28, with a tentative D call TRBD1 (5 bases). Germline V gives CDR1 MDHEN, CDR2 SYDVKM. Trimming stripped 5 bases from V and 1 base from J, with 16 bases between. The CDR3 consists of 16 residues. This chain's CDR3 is CASSVNPQDRTDTQYF. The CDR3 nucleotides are TGTGCCAGCAGTGTAAACCCACAGGATCGCACAGATACGCAGTATTTT.

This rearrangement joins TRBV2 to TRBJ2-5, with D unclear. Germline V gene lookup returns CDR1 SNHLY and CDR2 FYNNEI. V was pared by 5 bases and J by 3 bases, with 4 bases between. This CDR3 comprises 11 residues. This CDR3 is CASSTEETQYF. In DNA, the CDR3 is TGTGCCAGCAGTACTGAAGAGACCCAGTACTTC.

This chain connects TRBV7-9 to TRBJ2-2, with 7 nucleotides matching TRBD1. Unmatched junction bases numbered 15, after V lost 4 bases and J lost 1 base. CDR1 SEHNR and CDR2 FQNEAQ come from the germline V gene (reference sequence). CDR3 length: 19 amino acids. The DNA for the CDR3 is TGTGCCAGCAGCTCTTACCCCTCTGCTCGACAGGGGAACACCGGGGAGCTGTTTTTT. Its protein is CASSSYPSARQGNTGELFF. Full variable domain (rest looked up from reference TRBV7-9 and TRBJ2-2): DTGVSQNPRHKITKRGQNVTFRCDPISEHNRLYWYRQTLGQGPEFLTYFQNEAQLEKSRLLSDRFSAERPKGSFSTLEIQRTEQGDSAMYLCASSSYPSARQGNTGELFFGEGSRLTVL.

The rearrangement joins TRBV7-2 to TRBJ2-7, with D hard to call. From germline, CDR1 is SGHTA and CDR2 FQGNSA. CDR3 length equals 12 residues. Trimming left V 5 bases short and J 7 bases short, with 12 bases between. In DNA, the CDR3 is TGTGCCAGCAGCCCTACCTCGAATGAGCAGTACTTC. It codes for CASSPTSNEQYF.

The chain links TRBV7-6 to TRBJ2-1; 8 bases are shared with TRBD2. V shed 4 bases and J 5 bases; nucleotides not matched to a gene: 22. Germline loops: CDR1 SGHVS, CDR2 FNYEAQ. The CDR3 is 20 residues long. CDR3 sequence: CASSSLVSHRRGGDHNEQFF. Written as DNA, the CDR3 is TGTGCCAGCAGCTCCCTGGTGTCACACCGACGGGGGGGCGACCACAATGAGCAGTTCTTC.

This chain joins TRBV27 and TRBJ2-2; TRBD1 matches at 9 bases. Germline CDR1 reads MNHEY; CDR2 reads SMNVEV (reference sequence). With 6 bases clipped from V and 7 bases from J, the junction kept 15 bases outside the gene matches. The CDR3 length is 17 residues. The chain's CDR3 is CASRPVPGQGVGGELFF. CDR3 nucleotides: TGTGCCAGCAGACCAGTCCCGGGACAGGGTGTAGGCGGGGAGCTGTTTTTT.

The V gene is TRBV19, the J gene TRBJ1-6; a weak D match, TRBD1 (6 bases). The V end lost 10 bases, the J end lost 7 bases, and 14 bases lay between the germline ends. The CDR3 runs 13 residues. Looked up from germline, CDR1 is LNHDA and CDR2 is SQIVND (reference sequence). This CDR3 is CAISDRINSPLHF. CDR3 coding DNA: TGTGCCATTTCCGACAGGATCAATTCACCCCTCCACTTT. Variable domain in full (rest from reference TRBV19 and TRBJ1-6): DGGITQSPKYLFRKEGQNVTLSCEQNLNHDAMYWYRQDPGQGLRLIYYSQIVNDFQKGDIAEGYSVSREKKESFPLTVTSAQKNPTAFYLCAISDRINSPLHFGNGTRLTVT.

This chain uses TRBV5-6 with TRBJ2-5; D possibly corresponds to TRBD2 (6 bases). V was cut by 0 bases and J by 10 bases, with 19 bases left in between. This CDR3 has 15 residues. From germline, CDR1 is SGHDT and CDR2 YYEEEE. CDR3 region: CASSLGLVFQGGQYF. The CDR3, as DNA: TGTGCCAGCAGCTTGGGACTAGTATTTCAAGGTGGCCAGTACTTC.

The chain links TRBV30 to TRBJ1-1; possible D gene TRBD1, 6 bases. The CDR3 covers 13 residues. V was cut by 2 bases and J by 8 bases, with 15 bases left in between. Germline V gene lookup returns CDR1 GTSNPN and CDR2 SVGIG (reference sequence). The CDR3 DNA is TGTGCCTGGAGTTTAGGCAGGGGTCAGGAAGCTTTCTTT. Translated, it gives CAWSLGRGQEAFF.

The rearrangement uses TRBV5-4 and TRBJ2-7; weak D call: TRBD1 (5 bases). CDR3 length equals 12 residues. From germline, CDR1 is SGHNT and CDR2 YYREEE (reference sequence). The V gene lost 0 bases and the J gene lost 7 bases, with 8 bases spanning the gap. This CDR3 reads CASSLDAGEQYF. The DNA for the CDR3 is TGTGCCAGCAGCTTGGATGCAGGGGAGCAGTACTTC.

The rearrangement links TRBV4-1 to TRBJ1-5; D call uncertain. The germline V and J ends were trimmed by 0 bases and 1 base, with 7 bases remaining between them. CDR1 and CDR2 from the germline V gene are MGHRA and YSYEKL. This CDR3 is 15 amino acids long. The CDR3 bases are TGCGCCAGCAGCCAAGATGGCCTCAGCAATCAGCCCCAGCATTTT. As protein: CASSQDGLSNQPQHF.

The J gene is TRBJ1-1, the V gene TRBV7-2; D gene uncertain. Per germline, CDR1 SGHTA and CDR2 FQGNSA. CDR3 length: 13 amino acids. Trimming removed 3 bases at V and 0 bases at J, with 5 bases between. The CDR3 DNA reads TGTGCCAGCAGCTTTGAGATGAACACTGAAGCTTTCTTT. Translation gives CASSFEMNTEAFF.

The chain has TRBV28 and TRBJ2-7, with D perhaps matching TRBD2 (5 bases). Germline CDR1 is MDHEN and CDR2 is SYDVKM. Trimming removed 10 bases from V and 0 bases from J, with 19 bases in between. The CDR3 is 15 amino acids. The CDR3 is CATETPGYYSYEQYF. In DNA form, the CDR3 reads TGTGCCACCGAAACGCCGGGATATTACTCCTACGAGCAGTACTTC.